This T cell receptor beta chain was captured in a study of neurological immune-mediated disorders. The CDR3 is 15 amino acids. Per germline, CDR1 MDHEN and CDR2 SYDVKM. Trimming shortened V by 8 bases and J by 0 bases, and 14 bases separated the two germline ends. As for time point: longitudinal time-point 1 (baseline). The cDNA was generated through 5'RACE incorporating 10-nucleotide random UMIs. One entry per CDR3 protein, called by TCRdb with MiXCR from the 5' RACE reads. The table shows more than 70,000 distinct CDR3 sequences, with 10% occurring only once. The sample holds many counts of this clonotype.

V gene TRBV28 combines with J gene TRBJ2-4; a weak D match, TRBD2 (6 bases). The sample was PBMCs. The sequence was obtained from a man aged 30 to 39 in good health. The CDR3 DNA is TGTGCCAGCGGGCCGGGGGAGCTAGCCAAAAACATTCAGTACTTC. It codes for CASGPGELAKNIQYF. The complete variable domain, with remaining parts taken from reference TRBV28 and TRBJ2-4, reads DVKVTQSSRYLVKRTGEKVFLECVQDMDHENMFWYRQDPGLGLRLIYFSYDVKMKEKGDIPEGYSVSREKKERFSLILESASTNQTSMYLCASGPGELAKNIQYFGAGTRLSVL.